A single sample gave rise to the 4 T cell receptor beta chains below, sequenced in a study of CD8+CD57+ T cells in acquired aplastic anemia (dated by TCRdb to the late 2010s). Sequenced using an Illumina HiSeq 2000. Genomic DNA served as template for TCR beta VDJ combination and CDR3 sequence profiling. The raw public data were reprocessed by TCRdb itself: fastp quality trimming at Q25, MiXCR clonotype calling, in-frame beta chains only. All rows with the same CDR3 protein become a single entry with the most common DNA and genes. The sample table contains some 220,000 distinct CDR3 sequences; only one count was recorded for approximately 35% of them. 0.9% to 1.2% of the sample belongs to the ten largest clones. Material: sorted CD4+, CD8+, or CD8+CD57+ T cells (not recorded which) from PBMCs. These receptors came from a human donor in good health, serving as a control.

This clonotype was observed a handful of times. J is TRBJ1-2 and V is TRBV2; 8 bases agree with TRBD1. Germline V gene data show CDR1 as SNHLY and CDR2 as FYNNEI. V lost 7 bases, J lost 6 bases, and 10 bases stayed unmatched. The CDR3 is 14 residues long. This CDR3 is CASTDDRGPNGYTF. CDR3 nucleotide sequence: TGTGCCAGCACTGACGACAGGGGTCCCAATGGCTACACCTTC.

There are many counts of this clonotype. V usage is TRBV7-9 and J usage is TRBJ2-1; D remains ambiguous. The CDR3 loop spans 15 amino acids. The germline V gene has CDR1 SEHNR and CDR2 FQNEAQ (reference sequence). The ends were cut back, 1 base at V and 7 bases at J, with 14 bases in the middle. The CDR3 loop is CASSLGSQTENEQFF. CDR3 nucleotides: TGTGCCAGCAGCTTAGGGTCCCAGACGGAAAATGAGCAGTTCTTC.

This clonotype was detected only a few times. The rearrangement uses TRBV6-2 or TRBV6-3 and TRBJ2-3; unclear D gene. This CDR3 contains 14 residues. Germline-derived CDR1 and CDR2 are MNHEY and SVGEGT. V lost 2 bases to trimming and J lost 1 base, with 7 bases between them. CDR3 in DNA: TGTGCCAGCAGTTACCCGGACGGCACAGATACGCAGTATTTT. It encodes CASSYPDGTDTQYF.

This clonotype was observed many times. The V gene is TRBV9, the J gene TRBJ1-6, with a tentative D call TRBD1 (5 bases). The CDR3 loop spans 15 amino acids. Germline CDR1 and CDR2: SGDLS and YYNGEE. Trimming took 7 bases from V and 7 from J, leaving 18 bases between them. The CDR3 DNA reads TGTGCCAGCGCAGGGAGGGAGCATTCAAATTCACCCCTCCACTTT. Residues: CASAGREHSNSPLHF.